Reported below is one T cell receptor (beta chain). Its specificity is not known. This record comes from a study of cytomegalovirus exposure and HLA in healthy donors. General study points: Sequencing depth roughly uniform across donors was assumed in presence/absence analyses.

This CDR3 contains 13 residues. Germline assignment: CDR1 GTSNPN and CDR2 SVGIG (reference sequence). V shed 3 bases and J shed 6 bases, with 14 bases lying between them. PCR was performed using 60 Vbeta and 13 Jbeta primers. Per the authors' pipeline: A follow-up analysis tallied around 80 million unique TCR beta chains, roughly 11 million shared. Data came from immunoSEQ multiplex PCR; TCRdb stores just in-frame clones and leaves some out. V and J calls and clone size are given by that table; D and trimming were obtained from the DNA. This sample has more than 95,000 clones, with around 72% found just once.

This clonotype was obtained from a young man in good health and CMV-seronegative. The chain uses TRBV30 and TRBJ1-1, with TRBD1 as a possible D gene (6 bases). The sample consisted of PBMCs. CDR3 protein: CAWSGTGLAEAFF. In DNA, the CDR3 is TGTGCCTGGAGCGGCACAGGGCTAGCTGAAGCTTTCTTT. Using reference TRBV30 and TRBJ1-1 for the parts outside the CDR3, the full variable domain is SQTIHQWPATLVQPVGSPLSLECTVEGTSNPNLYWYRQAAGRGLQLLFYSVGIGQISSEVPQNLSASRPQDRQFILSSKKLLLSDSGFYLCAWSGTGLAEAFFGQGTRLTVV.